These 17 T cell receptor beta chains were sequenced from one sample in a study of blood T cell repertoires in COVID-19. Here immunoSEQ multiplex PCR was the method, and the copy in TCRdb shows in-frame clones only, minus some. The sample has under 350,000 clones; around 88% are singletons. The material sequenced was peripheral blood. These receptors all come from a middle-aged man with acute or convalescent COVID-19.

The chain links TRBV7-9 to TRBJ1-3; no reliable D call. CDR3 size: 15 residues. The V and J ends lost 3 bases and 0 bases respectively, with 9 bases between them. Germline V gene sequence: CDR1 SEHNR, CDR2 FQNEAQ (reference sequence). In DNA, the CDR3 is TGTGCCAGCAGCTTTACAGCCCGCTCTGGAAACACCATATATTTT. This codes for CASSFTARSGNTIYF.

The rearrangement uses TRBV5-5 and TRBJ1-2; no clear D. The germline V and J ends were trimmed by 0 bases and 5 bases, with 14 bases remaining between them. The CDR3 consists of 15 residues. CDR1 and CDR2 (germline): SGHKS, YYEKEE (reference sequence). For the CDR3, the DNA is TGTGCCAGCAGCTTGGACAGACCTTTAATATATGGCTACACCTTC. Protein: CASSLDRPLIYGYTF.

This clone was seen once. V gene TRBV14 combines with J gene TRBJ1-2; 8 bases are a match to TRBD1. The V gene end was trimmed by 0 bases and the J gene end by 5 bases; junction bases not matched to a gene: 17. Per the germline V gene, CDR1 is SGHDN and CDR2 is FVKESK. The CDR3 has 19 amino acids. Here the CDR3 reads CASSQDRAAGGSGGYGYTF. The CDR3 DNA is TGTGCCAGCAGCCAAGACCGAGCCGCAGGGGGCAGTGGGGGATATGGCTACACCTTC.

This chain connects TRBV20-1 to TRBJ1-1; D is possibly TRBD1 (6 bases). The CDR3 is made up of 14 amino acids. The ends were cut back, 3 bases at V and 1 base at J, with 12 bases in the middle. Per germline, CDR1 DFQATT and CDR2 SNEGSKA (reference sequence). In nucleotides, the CDR3 is TGCAGTGCTAGTCAGGGGCAGGGGAACACTGAAGCTTTCTTT. Its protein product is CSASQGQGNTEAFF.

The chain has TRBV6-5 and TRBJ1-2; perhaps TRBD1 as D (6 bases). V dropped 4 bases and J dropped 4 bases, with 16 bases sitting between them. Germline-derived CDR1 and CDR2 are MNHEY and SVGAGI. The CDR3 has 15 amino acids. This CDR3 is CASSWMGGDTYGYTF. The CDR3 DNA follows: TGTGCCAGCAGTTGGATGGGGGGGGACACCTATGGCTACACCTTC.

The chain has TRBV18 and TRBJ2-7; D perhaps matches TRBD1 (5 bases). This CDR3 is built from 14 residues. CDR1 is KGHSH and CDR2 is LQKENI in the germline V gene. V lost 3 bases and J 2 bases, leaving 11 bases between the germline ends. The CDR3 bases are TGTGCCAGCTCACCCTCGACAGCGACCTACGAGCAGTACTTC. Translation gives CASSPSTATYEQYF.

The rearrangement uses TRBV2 and TRBJ1-2; D remains ambiguous. The length of the CDR3 is 14 residues. The germline V gene encodes CDR1 SNHLY and CDR2 FYNNEI. Trimming removed 3 bases from V and 5 bases from J, with 13 bases in between. The CDR3 region is CASSEPPGIYGYTF. CDR3 sequence (DNA): TGTGCCAGCAGTGAGCCCCCGGGGATATATGGCTACACCTTC.

Concerning this clone: Additional DNA sequences in this sample encode the identical CDR3. The rearrangement uses TRBV11-2 and TRBJ1-1; the D gene is possibly TRBD1 (5 bases). In germline, CDR1 is SGHAT, CDR2 FQNNGV. Trimming cost V 3 bases and J 5 bases, with 7 bases left between them. This CDR3 is 12 amino acids long. The CDR3 reads CASSFGGTEAFF. CDR3 nucleotides: TGTGCCAGCAGCTTCGGGGGAACTGAAGCTTTCTTT.

The chain links TRBV5-1 to TRBJ2-1; 7 bases match TRBD2. V trimming: 1 base; J trimming: 5 bases; junction bases outside the gene matches: 3. CDR3 length: 14 residues. CDR1 is SGHRS and CDR2 is YFSETQ in the germline V gene. CDR3 loop: CASSLQRGDNEQFF. The CDR3 region has the DNA TGCGCCAGCAGCTTGCAGCGGGGTGACAATGAGCAGTTCTTC.

This sequence joins TRBV9 and TRBJ2-1; 9 nucleotides match TRBD1. The CDR3 extends over 15 amino acids. Germline lookup yields CDR1 SGDLS and CDR2 YYNGEE. The trim removed 4 bases at V and 3 bases at J, leaving 5 bases unmatched. CDR3 sequence: CASSRDRGGYNEQFF. The CDR3 nucleotides are TGTGCCAGCAGCCGAGACAGGGGGGGCTACAATGAGCAGTTCTTC.

V usage is TRBV6-5 and J usage is TRBJ1-3; TRBD1 matches 10 bases. Trimming cost V 3 bases and J 5 bases; bases outside gene matches: 4. CDR1 is MNHEY and CDR2 is SVGAGI in the germline V gene. This CDR3 has 15 amino acids. CDR3 residues: CASSYGTGARNTIYF. The DNA of the CDR3 is TGTGCCAGCAGTTATGGGACAGGGGCCAGAAACACCATATATTTT.

This CDR3 is CAISNDRFTDTQYF. The CDR3 DNA follows: TGTGCCATCAGTAACGACAGATTCACAGATACGCAGTATTTT. V is TRBV10-3 and J is TRBJ2-3, with a weak D call TRBD1 (5 bases). V shed 5 bases and J shed 2 bases, with 11 bases lying between them. Germline-derived CDR1 and CDR2 are ENHRY and SYGVKD. CDR3 length equals 14 residues.

The rearrangement links TRBV11-3 to TRBJ2-7, with 7 bases matching TRBD1. CDR1 is SGHNT and CDR2 is YENEEA in the germline V gene. V lost 3 bases, J lost 5 bases, and 10 bases stayed unmatched. The CDR3 loop spans 15 amino acids. The CDR3 region has the DNA TGTGCCAGCAGCTTGGGGGCCGACAGGGCCAACGAGCAGTACTTC. This sequence encodes CASSLGADRANEQYF. The variable domain in full, completed from reference TRBV11-3 and TRBJ2-7, reads EAGVVQSPRYKIIEKKQPVAFWCNPISGHNTLYWYLQNLGQGPELLIRYENEEAVDDSQLPKDRFSAERLKGVDSTLKIQPAELGDSAVYLCASSLGADRANEQYFGPGTRLTVT.

This clone has just one count. This chain joins TRBV29-1 and TRBJ1-1; a possible D gene is TRBD1 (6 bases). There are 17 residues in the CDR3. The germline V gene has CDR1 SQVTM and CDR2 ANQGSEA. V was trimmed by 6 bases and J by 4 bases, leaving 27 bases between them. The CDR3 DNA sequence: TGCAGCGTCGAATATCACCCCCGGGACATCGGAGGCACTGAAGCTTTCTTT. It encodes CSVEYHPRDIGGTEAFF.

This chain joins TRBV28 and TRBJ1-5; D is perhaps TRBD1 (5 bases). Trimming removed 5 bases at V and 4 bases at J, with 24 bases between. The CDR3 totals 18 residues. Per germline, CDR1 MDHEN and CDR2 SYDVKM. The CDR3 DNA follows: TGTGCCAGCAGTGGGGCGGGGGTCGGGACTTTTTATAATCAGCCCCAGCATTTT. This translates into CASSGAGVGTFYNQPQHF. Combining the CDR3 with reference TRBV28 and TRBJ1-5 gives the whole variable domain DVKVTQSSRYLVKRTGEKVFLECVQDMDHENMFWYRQDPGLGLRLIYFSYDVKMKEKGDIPEGYSVSREKKERFSLILESASTNQTSMYLCASSGAGVGTFYNQPQHFGDGTRLSIL.

The chain is built from TRBV6-1 and TRBJ1-2; D is ambiguous. Trimming removed 3 bases at V and 4 bases at J, with 9 bases between. Germline-derived CDR1 and CDR2 are MNHNS and SASEGT. The CDR3 runs 13 residues. The chain's CDR3 is CASSDWGVYGYTF. The CDR3 nucleotides are TGTGCCAGCAGTGATTGGGGAGTCTATGGCTACACCTTC.

This chain connects TRBV7-9 to TRBJ1-2; 9 bases align to TRBD1. The germline V gene encodes CDR1 SEHNR and CDR2 FQNEAQ (reference sequence). The CDR3 contains 16 residues. Trimming took 6 bases from V and 0 from J; bases not matched to a gene: 8. CDR3 nucleotide sequence: TGTGCCAGCAGGCAGGACAGGGGTGAGACTAACTATGGCTACACCTTC. It is translated as CASRQDRGETNYGYTF.